This passage covers 25 T cell receptor beta chains from one sample sequenced in a study of T cells in Graves' hyperthyroidism and ophthalmopathy. There were TCR beta CDR3 regions amplified from RNA transcripts. HTBI primers drove first-round RT-PCR of the TCR CDR3. TCRdb ran MiXCR on the multiplex PCR reads and lists one entry per CDR3 protein. The table lists roughly 200,000 distinct CDR3 sequences, roughly 18% of them singletons, with just under 45% in the top ten. The sequenced sample consisted of blood. These receptors were taken from a man in his forties with Graves' hyperthyroidism.

There are many counts of this clonotype. This chain joins TRBV18 and TRBJ1-5; TRBD1 is a possible D gene (5 bases). CDR1 is KGHSH, CDR2 LQKENI, per germline. V was cut by 4 bases and J by 6 bases, with 16 bases left in between. The CDR3 runs 15 residues. CDR3 loop: CASSLNRGSTQPQHF. CDR3 in DNA: TGTGCCAGCTCACTCAATCGGGGGTCGACTCAGCCCCAGCATTTT.

With respect to this clonotype: One base away lies a much larger clone, so this may be a sequencing read error. The V gene is TRBV20-1, the J gene TRBJ1-5; the match to TRBD1 covers 9 bases. CDR1 is DFQATT, CDR2 SNEGSKA, per germline (reference sequence). The CDR3 is made up of 13 amino acids. CDR3 residues: CSLGTGINQAQHF. DNA of the CDR3: TGCAGTCTCGGGACAGGGATTAATCAGGCCCAGCATTTT.

This clonotype was recorded at least ten times. The genes are TRBV6-6 and TRBJ2-2; D is perhaps TRBD1 or TRBD2 (6 bases each). Germline values: CDR1 MNHNY, CDR2 SVGAGI (reference sequence). V lost 1 base to trimming and J lost 6 bases, with 12 bases between them. The CDR3 totals 15 residues. DNA for the CDR3: TGTGCCAGCAGTTACTGGGGGCGGGATGCCGGGGAGCTGTTTTTT. It codes for CASSYWGRDAGELFF.

This clonotype has ten or more counts. V and J are TRBV5-1 and TRBJ1-6; D perhaps matches TRBD1 (6 bases). Looked up from germline, CDR1 is SGHRS and CDR2 is YFSETQ. This CDR3 has 15 amino acids. The ends were cut back, 2 bases at V and 8 bases at J, with 14 bases in the middle. The CDR3: CASSFRQAHYSPLHF. The CDR3 DNA follows: TGCGCCAGCAGCTTCCGACAGGCTCATTATTCACCCCTCCACTTT.

This clonotype occurred many times. V and J are TRBV7-3 and TRBJ2-1; 9 bases align to TRBD2. This CDR3 is 16 amino acids long. V dropped 2 bases and J dropped 0; count of bases not matched to a gene: 2. Germline values: CDR1 SGHTA, CDR2 FQGTGA. The CDR3 DNA reads TGTGCCAGCAGCTTAGGGACTAGCCTCTCCTACAATGAGCAGTTCTTC. This sequence encodes CASSLGTSLSYNEQFF.

This clonotype was recorded many times. The chain has TRBV20-1 and TRBJ1-1; a possible D gene is TRBD1 (5 bases). V lost 6 bases, J lost 6 bases, and 14 bases lay in between. The CDR3 extends over 12 amino acids. Germline V lookup: CDR1 DFQATT, CDR2 SNEGSKA (reference sequence). The CDR3 nucleotides are TGCAGTGCGGGGGGAGGTCGGGCTGAAGCTTTCTTT. Translating it yields CSAGGGRAEAFF.

In DNA, the CDR3 is TGCAGTGCTAGAACCGGGACTTCGAACACCGGGGAGCTGTTTTTT. This gives the protein CSARTGTSNTGELFF. The chain combines TRBV20-1 with TRBJ2-2; a possible D gene is TRBD2 (6 bases). Germline loops: CDR1 DFQATT, CDR2 SNEGSKA (reference sequence). The CDR3 loop spans 15 amino acids. V was shortened by 2 bases and J by 0 bases, with 10 bases between the two germline ends.

This clonotype was recorded at least ten times. The chain's CDR3 is CASSPGTGHNQPQHF. In DNA form, the CDR3 reads TGTGCCAGCAGCCCAGGGACAGGGCACAATCAGCCCCAGCATTTT. The rearrangement links TRBV7-6 to TRBJ1-5, with 9 positions matching TRBD1. V was clipped by 5 bases and J by 3 bases; unmatched bases: 5. The CDR3 covers 15 residues. Germline V gene lookup returns CDR1 SGHVS and CDR2 FNYEAQ. Full variable domain (remainder filled in from reference TRBV7-6 and TRBJ1-5): GAGVSQSPRYKVTKRGQDVALRCDPISGHVSLYWYRQALGQGPEFLTYFNYEAQQDKSGLPNDRFSAERPEGSISTLTIQRTEQRDSAMYRCASSPGTGHNQPQHFGDGTRLSIL.

The sample holds many counts of this clonotype. This sequence joins TRBV7-2 and TRBJ2-5; D not resolved. Trimming left V 1 base short and J 5 bases short, with 14 bases between. Germline values: CDR1 SGHTA, CDR2 FQGNSA. This CDR3 contains 15 residues. The CDR3: CASSLDRSQSETQYF. CDR3 nucleotides: TGTGCCAGCAGCTTAGACAGATCCCAGAGCGAGACCCAGTACTTC. Complete variable domain (other parts from reference TRBV7-2 and TRBJ2-5): GAGVSQSPSNKVTEKGKDVELRCDPISGHTALYWYRQSLGQGLEFLIYFQGNSAPDKSGLPSDRFSAERTGGSVSTLTIQRTQQEDSAVYLCASSLDRSQSETQYFGPGTRLLVL.

There are many counts of this clonotype. V usage is TRBV11-2 and J usage is TRBJ2-4; D is uncertain. The CDR3 contains 17 residues. Looked up from germline, CDR1 is SGHAT and CDR2 is FQNNGV. V was clipped by 1 base and J by 3 bases, with 16 bases between them. CDR3 residues: CASSLGLPRLGKNIQYF. CDR3 coding DNA: TGTGCCAGCAGCTTAGGTCTGCCCAGGTTGGGCAAAAACATTCAGTACTTC.

This rearrangement joins TRBV19 to TRBJ2-7; 8 nucleotides line up with TRBD2. The CDR3 is 14 amino acids. The germline V gene has CDR1 LNHDA and CDR2 SQIVND (reference sequence). V lost 4 bases and J lost 4; bases outside the gene matches: 6. CDR3 sequence reads: CASSTTGGVYEQYF. CDR3 DNA sequence: TGTGCCAGTAGTACCACGGGGGGGGTTTACGAGCAGTACTTC.

A single count supports this clonotype. The CDR3 region has the DNA TGCGCCAGCAGCTTGGCCTCAGGGGGGGCAGATACGCAGTATTTT. Translating it yields CASSLASGGADTQYF. This chain uses TRBV5-1 with TRBJ2-3; perhaps D is TRBD1 or TRBD2 (7 bases each). Germline V gene lookup returns CDR1 SGHRS and CDR2 YFSETQ. Trimming removed 0 bases from V and 4 bases from J, with 12 bases in between. The CDR3 has 15 amino acids.

This clonotype has just a few counts. CDR3 nucleotide sequence: TGTGCCAGCAGCTTACTCGGGCAGAACTATGGCTACACCTTC. As protein: CASSLLGQNYGYTF. The gene calls are TRBV7-8 and TRBJ1-2; D gene uncertain. Germline CDR1 SGHVS, CDR2 FQNEAQ. The CDR3 has 14 residues. V lost 2 bases and J 2 bases, leaving 9 bases between the germline ends.

This clonotype was seen many times. The CDR3 is CAARGGAFGTDTQYF. Written as DNA, the CDR3 is TGTGCCGCCCGCGGGGGGGCCTTTGGCACAGATACGCAGTATTTT. V is TRBV10-3 and J is TRBJ2-3; TRBD2 aligns across 9 bases. Trimming cost V 11 bases and J 1 base; bases outside gene matches: 10. CDR3 length: 15 residues. The V gene's germline CDR1 is ENHRY and CDR2 SYGVKD.

The chain couples TRBV20-1 to TRBJ1-1; TRBD1 aligns across 7 bases. The J segment lost 2 bases and the V segment lost 1 base, leaving 1 base of the junction unmatched. Germline CDR1 reads DFQATT; CDR2 reads SNEGSKA (reference sequence). This CDR3 comprises 13 residues. The CDR3 DNA sequence: TGCAGTGCTAGAGTAGGGGGCAACACTGAAGCTTTCTTT. Translated, it gives CSARVGGNTEAFF.

The chain joins TRBV20-1 to TRBJ2-3; 8 bases are a match to TRBD2. This CDR3 is 15 amino acids long. From germline, CDR1 is DFQATT and CDR2 SNEGSKA (reference sequence). The V and J ends lost 6 bases and 3 bases, in that order; junction bases with no gene match: 11. DNA for the CDR3: TGCAGTGCCCTAACCGGGGGGGGCCGGACAGATACGCAGTATTTT. Residues: CSALTGGGRTDTQYF.

The sample holds many counts of this clonotype. The chain combines TRBV28 with TRBJ2-4; D unclear. This CDR3 has 17 amino acids. Germline values: CDR1 MDHEN, CDR2 SYDVKM. V lost 2 bases, J lost 1 base, and 15 bases lay in between. CDR3 bases: TGTGCCAGCAGTTTAGTAAGGGCTCGGGTGGCCAAAAACATTCAGTACTTC. It translates to CASSLVRARVAKNIQYF.

The V and J genes are TRBV6-2 or TRBV6-3 and TRBJ1-1, with a tentative D call TRBD1 (5 bases). CDR3 length equals 13 residues. V lost 0 bases, J lost 9 bases, and 11 bases lay in between. Germline CDR1 and CDR2: MNHEY and SVGEGT. The CDR3 loop is CASSYSMEGQAFF. CDR3 DNA sequence: TGTGCCAGCAGTTACTCGATGGAGGGGCAAGCTTTCTTT.

This clonotype came up many times. The genes are TRBV27 and TRBJ1-1; tentatively, D is TRBD1 (5 bases). The germline CDR1 and CDR2 sequences are MNHEY and SMNVEV (reference sequence). Trimming removed 0 bases at V and 6 bases at J, with 11 bases between. This CDR3 contains 14 residues. The CDR3 protein is CASSLSPRGAEAFF. CDR3 coding DNA: TGTGCCAGCAGTTTATCTCCCCGGGGGGCTGAAGCTTTCTTT.

The table lists this clonotype with many counts. Written as DNA, the CDR3 is TGTGCCAGCAGCACTAACACTGAAGCTTTCTTT. Translation gives CASSTNTEAFF. This chain links TRBV28 with TRBJ1-1; D is uncertain. V was pared by 6 bases and J by 2 bases, with 4 bases between. Germline loops: CDR1 MDHEN, CDR2 SYDVKM. The CDR3 has 11 amino acids.

The chain uses TRBV5-1 and TRBJ2-2; 9 bases match TRBD1. Germline V gives CDR1 SGHRS, CDR2 YFSETQ. There are 15 residues in the CDR3. V lost 4 bases and J lost 4; bases outside the gene matches: 5. The CDR3 DNA sequence: TGCGCCAGCAGCAAACAGGGGGCTGCCACCGGGGAGCTGTTTTTT. It codes for CASSKQGAATGELFF.

This clonotype was picked up a small number of times. This may come from a read error, since a much larger clone is one base off. The V call is TRBV12-3 or TRBV12-4, the J call TRBJ1-5, with D tentatively TRBD1 (6 bases). This CDR3 contains 13 residues. With 5 bases removed from V and 8 bases from J, the gap between germline ends came to 13 bases. CDR3 sequence: CASSPGDWKPQHF. The CDR3 DNA is TGTGCCAGCAGTCCAGGGGATTGGAAGCCCCAGCATTTT.

V gene TRBV2 combines with J gene TRBJ2-3, with 8 bases aligning to TRBD2. CDR1 is SNHLY and CDR2 is FYNNEI in the germline V gene. The length of the CDR3 is 15 residues. Trimming removed 7 bases from V and 3 bases from J; junction bases left unmatched: 9. The DNA of the CDR3 is TGTGCCAGCAATGACGGGGGGGGCCTAACAGATACGCAGTATTTT. Translation: CASNDGGGLTDTQYF.

This sequence joins TRBV6-2 or TRBV6-3 and TRBJ2-4; perhaps TRBD2 as D (5 bases). This CDR3 spans 16 amino acids. In germline, CDR1 is MNHEY, CDR2 SVGEGT. Trimming shortened V by 6 bases and J by 0 bases, and 15 bases separated the two germline ends. CDR3: CASRMSGTPAKNIQYF. The CDR3 coding sequence is TGTGCCAGCAGGATGAGCGGAACTCCAGCCAAAAACATTCAGTACTTC.

This clonotype was recorded at least ten times. The chain combines TRBV5-1 with TRBJ2-5; TRBD1 is a possible D gene (6 bases). Trimming took 4 bases from V and 4 from J, leaving 17 bases between them. CDR1 and CDR2 (germline): SGHRS, YFSETQ. This CDR3 comprises 15 residues. CDR3 bases: TGCGCCAGCAGCGCCTCACAGGGATCGTTAGAGACCCAGTACTTC. It encodes CASSASQGSLETQYF. The full variable domain, completed using reference TRBV5-1 and TRBJ2-5, is KAGVTQTPRYLIKTRGQQVTLSCSPISGHRSVSWYQQTPGQGLQFLFEYFSETQRNKGNFPGRFSGRQFSNSRSEMNVSTLELGDSALYLCASSASQGSLETQYFGPGTRLLVL.